A selection of T cell receptor beta chains follows, all from one sample in a study of blood T cells in healthy people across ages. TCRdb itself ran the 5' RACE reads through MiXCR, one entry per CDR3 protein. This table has approximately 810,000 distinct CDR3 sequences, around 36% appearing once. The sequencing sample was made of blood. Receptors were obtained from a young man in good health. Each CDR3 is given with its conserved first and last residue. A D gene is named only where the DNA matches it firmly. A row's size may be missing; if present it is once, few, many or a size class.

V gene	CDR3 length	clone size	D gene	J gene	CDR3 protein	CDR3 DNA
TRBV10-3	12	NA	NA	TRBJ2-7	CAISEGRYEQYF	TGTGCCATCAGTGAGGGGCGATACGAGCAGTACTTC
TRBV18	17	NA	TRBD1	TRBJ1-4	CASSLTGTAPFDEKLFF	TGTGCCAGCTCACTGACCGGGACAGCTCCTTTCGATGAAAAACTGTTTTTT
TRBV20-1	13	few	NA	TRBJ2-7	CSASSPAGDEQYF	TGCAGTGCTAGCTCTCCGGCAGGGGACGAGCAGTACTTC
TRBV4-1	14	NA	NA	TRBJ1-6	CASSRIGRNSPPHF	TGCGCCAGCAGCCGAATCGGACGCAATTCACCCCCCCACTTT
TRBV20-1	14	many	TRBD2	TRBJ2-1	CSARTSGGYNEQFF	TGCAGTGCTCGGACTAGCGGGGGTTACAATGAGCAGTTCTTC
TRBV12-3/TRBV12-4	16	few	TRBD2	TRBJ2-5	CASSYERGRSYNEQYF	TGTGCCAGCAGTTACGAGCGGGGGAGGTCCTACAATGAGCAGTACTTC
TRBV9	15	many	TRBD2	TRBJ2-1	CASSVVGGTYNEQFF	TGTGCCAGCAGCGTAGTCGGGGGGACGTACAATGAGCAGTTCTTC
TRBV12-3/TRBV12-4	12	few	TRBD1	TRBJ1-1	CASRQEGGQAFF	TGTGCCAGCAGGCAGGAAGGGGGACAGGCTTTCTTT
TRBV25-1	12	NA	NA	TRBJ2-5	CASRLGWETQYF	TGTGCCAGCAGGCTGGGGTGGGAGACCCAGTACTTC
TRBV20-1	12	NA	NA	TRBJ1-2	CSASHSPRGYTF	TGCAGTGCTAGCCATTCTCCGAGGGGCTACACCTTC
TRBV7-9	15	NA	TRBD1	TRBJ1-2	CASSLISGGAGGYTF	TGTGCCAGCAGCTTGATTTCAGGGGGCGCAGGGGGCTACACCTTC
TRBV29-1	12	few	NA	TRBJ1-1	CSVVFRTFEAFF	TGCAGCGTTGTTTTTAGGACTTTCGAAGCTTTCTTT
TRBV14	15	few	NA	TRBJ1-4	CASSLGLGRGEKLFF	TGTGCCAGCAGCTTGGGTCTGGGCAGAGGTGAAAAACTGTTTTTT
TRBV7-2	13	few	NA	TRBJ1-1	CASSPARDTEAFF	TGTGCCAGCAGCCCAGCTAGGGACACTGAAGCTTTCTTT
TRBV12-3/TRBV12-4	15	many	TRBD1	TRBJ1-4	CASSLRDRANEKLFF	TGTGCCAGCAGTTTAAGGGACAGGGCTAATGAAAAACTGTTTTTT
TRBV12-3/TRBV12-4	16	few	TRBD2	TRBJ2-5	CASSLGAGGDQETQYF	TGTGCCAGCAGTTTGGGTGCGGGGGGGGACCAAGAGACCCAGTACTTC
TRBV29-1	14	NA	NA	TRBJ2-5	CSVEDQAGVETQYF	TGCAGCGTTGAAGATCAGGCCGGGGTCGAGACCCAGTACTTC
TRBV29-1	13	NA	NA	TRBJ1-1	CSVEDTVNTEAFF	TGCAGCGTTGAAGATACAGTTAACACTGAAGCTTTCTTT
TRBV24-1	13	NA	NA	TRBJ2-5	CATGVPGGETQYF	TGTGCCACCGGCGTTCCAGGGGGGGAGACCCAGTACTTC
TRBV4-2	15	NA	TRBD2	TRBJ2-5	CASSQGGLAEETQYF	TGTGCCAGCAGCCAAGGGGGACTAGCGGAAGAGACCCAGTACTTC
TRBV6-6	15	few	NA	TRBJ1-2	CASSHGAERYYGYTF	TGTGCCAGCAGCCACGGGGCAGAACGATACTATGGCTACACCTTC
TRBV7-2	16	NA	NA	TRBJ1-5	CASSLNPGSGNQPQHF	TGTGCCAGCAGCTTAAATCCAGGGTCAGGAAATCAGCCCCAGCATTTT
TRBV29-1	17	few	TRBD1	TRBJ2-5	CSVHTSPGTVGYNEQYF	TGCAGCGTCCACACGTCCCCCGGGACAGTTGGCTACAATGAGCAGTACTTC
TRBV20-1	14	NA	TRBD2	TRBJ2-1	CSAGGDGSYNEQFF	TGCAGTGCTGGGGGGGACGGATCTTACAATGAGCAGTTCTTC
TRBV5-1	14	many	NA	TRBJ1-1	CASQDTNANTEAFF	TGCGCCAGCCAGGACACAAACGCGAACACTGAAGCTTTCTTT
TRBV5-5	12	many	NA	TRBJ2-3	CASSLVMDTQYF	TGTGCCAGCAGCTTGGTGATGGATACGCAGTATTTT
TRBV10-3	13	NA	NA	TRBJ1-3	CASKDSSGNTIYF	TGTGCCAGCAAAGATTCCTCTGGAAACACCATATATTTT
TRBV10-3	16	once	TRBD2	TRBJ2-3	CAISESSGGVTETQYF	TGTGCCATCAGTGAGTCGAGCGGGGGGGTCACAGAGACGCAGTATTTT
TRBV4-1	15	NA	NA	TRBJ1-5	CASSQEQGVYQPQHF	TGCGCCAGCAGCCAGGAACAGGGTGTCTATCAGCCCCAGCATTTT
TRBV20-1	14	NA	TRBD2	TRBJ2-1	CSAFIAGRRNEQFF	TGCAGTGCTTTTATAGCGGGCCGACGGAATGAGCAGTTCTTC
TRBV20-1	14	many	NA	TRBJ2-1	CSAFRTLTHNEQFF	TGCAGTGCTTTTCGTACTCTGACTCACAATGAGCAGTTCTTC
TRBV2	16	few	NA	TRBJ1-5	CASSRRTARGNQPQHF	TGTGCCAGCAGCCGTAGGACAGCAAGGGGCAATCAGCCCCAGCATTTT
TRBV5-1	15	NA	TRBD1	TRBJ1-6	CASSWGTEVNSPLHF	TGCGCCAGCAGCTGGGGGACAGAAGTAAATTCACCCCTCCACTTT
TRBV20-1	12	few	NA	TRBJ2-7	CSARGEVYEQYF	TGCAGTGCTAGAGGGGAAGTTTACGAGCAGTACTTC
TRBV15	15	few	NA	TRBJ1-4	CATSRDLGDNEKLFF	TGTGCCACCAGCAGAGATCTAGGAGATAATGAAAAACTGTTTTTT
TRBV12-3/TRBV12-4	15	few	NA	TRBJ2-3	CASSIFGSSTDTQYF	TGTGCCAGCAGTATCTTTGGGAGTAGCACAGATACGCAGTATTTT
TRBV28	16	few	TRBD1	TRBJ1-2	CASSLSGGQGRHGYTF	TGTGCCAGCAGTTTATCCGGTGGACAGGGGCGTCATGGCTACACCTTC
TRBV5-5	16	few	NA	TRBJ2-3	CASSLGSYTSTDTQYF	TGTGCCAGCAGCTTGGGGAGTTACACTAGCACAGATACGCAGTATTTT
TRBV29-1	14	NA	TRBD2	TRBJ2-1	CSVDSGATYNEQFF	TGCAGCGTTGACAGCGGGGCCACCTACAATGAGCAGTTCTTC
TRBV6-5	12	few	NA	TRBJ2-7	CATRGDTYEQYF	TGTGCCACTAGAGGAGATACCTACGAGCAGTACTTC
TRBV20-1	13	many	NA	TRBJ2-1	CSAKTGEYNEQFF	TGCAGTGCCAAGACAGGTGAATACAATGAGCAGTTCTTC
TRBV5-4	16	NA	NA	TRBJ2-2	CASSLVGRKNTGELFF	TGTGCCAGCAGCTTGGTGGGACGGAAGAACACCGGGGAGCTGTTTTTT
TRBV10-3	12	few	NA	TRBJ1-1	CAISEVNTEAFF	TGTGCCATCAGTGAGGTGAACACTGAAGCTTTCTTT
TRBV6-5	15	many	NA	TRBJ2-3	CASSYSGRGTDTQYF	TGTGCCAGCAGTTACAGCGGCAGGGGCACAGATACGCAGTATTTT
TRBV20-1	15	NA	NA	TRBJ2-3	CSARAGQRFTDTQYF	TGCAGTGCTAGGGCGGGACAGAGATTCACAGATACGCAGTATTTT
TRBV2	17	once	NA	TRBJ2-3	CASSEEPSEWGADTQYF	TGTGCCAGCAGTGAAGAACCGTCTGAGTGGGGCGCAGATACGCAGTATTTT
TRBV4-1	15	NA	NA	TRBJ1-1	CASSSVRVAYTEAFF	TGCGCCAGCAGCTCGGTAAGGGTAGCGTACACTGAAGCTTTCTTT
TRBV27	16	NA	NA	TRBJ2-5	CASSSLGSGARETQYF	TGTGCCAGCAGTTCCCTCGGTTCAGGGGCAAGGGAGACCCAGTACTTC
TRBV20-1	14	few	NA	TRBJ2-7	CSARLRVLGSEQYF	TGCAGTGCTAGGCTCAGGGTACTTGGATCCGAGCAGTACTTC
TRBV4-2	14	few	NA	TRBJ2-5	CASSPGTMGETQYF	TGTGCCAGCAGCCCTGGGACAATGGGAGAGACCCAGTACTTC
TRBV24-1	14	once	NA	TRBJ1-5	CATSQQSYNQPQHF	TGTGCCACCAGTCAACAGAGTTACAATCAGCCCCAGCATTTT
TRBV28	12	few	NA	TRBJ2-4	CASSSPEGIQYF	TGTGCCAGCTCATCCCCGGAGGGCATTCAGTACTTC